The T cell receptor (beta chain) under discussion was sequenced for a study of blood T cell repertoires in COVID-19. Whole-study context: Material from acute and convalescent COVID-19 was sourced from the United States, Italy and Spain. PBMCs, B-cell-depleted T cells, or T cells were the source of the cDNA or gDNA that made up the material.

Germline V gene sequence: CDR1 SGHDT, CDR2 YYEEEE. The CDR3 extends over 13 amino acids. V lost 5 bases and J 1 base, leaving 9 bases between the germline ends. The study recruited people aged about 18 to 90 years across approximately 24 US areas. TCRdb's table, derived via immunoSEQ multiplex PCR, lists solely in-frame clones and lacks some. The sample has 150,000 or so clones, around nine tenths seen once. J is TRBJ1-1 and V is TRBV5-6; tentative D call: TRBD1 (5 bases). Sequencing used PBMCs or T cells enriched from blood (not recorded which). The receptor was isolated from a woman aged 45-59 years who had recovered from COVID-19. CDR3: CASSFRENTEAFF. The CDR3 DNA reads TGTGCCAGCAGTTTCAGGGAGAACACTGAAGCTTTCTTT. The full variable domain, in which reference TRBV5-6 and TRBJ1-1 provide the parts outside the CDR3, is DAGVTQSPTHLIKTRGQQVTLRCSPKSGHDTVSWYQQALGQGPQFIFQYYEEEERQRGNFPDRFSGHQFPNYSSELNVNALLLGDSALYLCASSFRENTEAFFGQGTRLTVV.